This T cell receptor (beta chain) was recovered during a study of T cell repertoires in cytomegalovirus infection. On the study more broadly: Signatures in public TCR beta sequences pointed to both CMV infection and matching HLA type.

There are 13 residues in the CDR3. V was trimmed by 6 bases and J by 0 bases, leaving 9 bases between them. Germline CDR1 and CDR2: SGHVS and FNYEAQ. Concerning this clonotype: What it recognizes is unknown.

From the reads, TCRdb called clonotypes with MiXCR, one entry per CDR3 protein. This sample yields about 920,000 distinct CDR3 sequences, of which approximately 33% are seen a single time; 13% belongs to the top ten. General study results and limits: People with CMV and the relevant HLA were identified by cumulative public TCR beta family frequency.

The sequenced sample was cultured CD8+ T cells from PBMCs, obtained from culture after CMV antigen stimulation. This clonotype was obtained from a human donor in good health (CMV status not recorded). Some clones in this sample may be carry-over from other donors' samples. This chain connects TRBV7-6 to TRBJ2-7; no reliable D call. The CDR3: CASRTPPSYEQYF. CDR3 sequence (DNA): TGTGCCAGCAGAACACCGCCCTCCTACGAGCAGTACTTC.